Below, 10 T cell receptor beta chains from the same sample are listed, as sequenced in a study of blood T cells in healthy people across ages. A sample-barcoded 5' primer and a J-beta primer mix were used in a second PCR of roughly 7 to 12 cycles. A single record per CDR3 protein comes from TCRdb applying MiXCR to the 5' RACE reads. Of around 1,500,000 distinct CDR3 sequences in the sample, 28% were seen once. The sequencing sample was made of blood. These receptors were collected from a woman aged 25 to 39 in good health.

In its sample, this clonotype was seen once. This may be a read error: a much more frequent sequence differs by one nucleotide. This chain connects TRBV5-1 to TRBJ2-5, with D possibly being TRBD1 (6 bases). V shed 0 bases and J shed 11 bases, with 20 bases lying between them. Germline V CDR1 and CDR2: SGHRS, YFSETQ. CDR3 length: 15 residues. The CDR3 DNA follows: TGCGCCAGCAGCTTGGTGGTGGGGGCGCAGGATGAGCAGTACTTC. Amino acid sequence: CASSLVVGAQDEQYF. Complete variable domain (other parts from reference TRBV5-1 and TRBJ2-5): KAGVTQTPRYLIKTRGQQVTLSCSPISGHRSVSWYQQTPGQGLQFLFEYFSETQRNKGNFPGRFSGRQFSNSRSEMNVSTLELGDSALYLCASSLVVGAQDEQYFGPGTRLLVL.

At least ten counts were recorded for this clonotype. V and J are TRBV20-1 and TRBJ2-5; D call uncertain. CDR1 and CDR2 from the germline V gene are DFQATT and SNEGSKA (reference sequence). Trimming removed 1 base at V and 4 bases at J, with 16 bases between. This CDR3 is 15 amino acids long. CDR3 sequence: CSARGRRRFTETQYF. The DNA for the CDR3 is TGCAGTGCTAGAGGTCGCAGGCGATTTACAGAGACCCAGTACTTC.

This clonotype was recorded a few times. This rearrangement joins TRBV7-7 to TRBJ1-4; D call uncertain. Trimming removed 5 bases at V and 7 bases at J, with 11 bases between. This CDR3 is 13 amino acids long. Per the germline V gene, CDR1 is SSHAT and CDR2 is FNYEAQ (reference sequence). CDR3 in DNA: TGTGCCAGCAGCCCCGATTGGGGTGAAAAACTGTTTTTT. Translating gives CASSPDWGEKLFF. The full variable domain, in which reference TRBV7-7 and TRBJ1-4 provide the parts outside the CDR3, is GAGVSQSPRYKVTKRGQDVTLRCDPISSHATLYWYQQALGQGPEFLTYFNYEAQPDKSGLPSDRFSAERPEGSISTLTIQRTEQRDSAMYRCASSPDWGEKLFFGSGTQLSVL.

The chain joins TRBV7-9 to TRBJ2-3; D not certain. The V gene lost 2 bases and the J gene lost 5 bases, with 11 bases spanning the gap. Per the germline V gene, CDR1 is SEHNR and CDR2 is FQNEAQ (reference sequence). CDR3 size: 14 residues. The CDR3 spells CASSLLLNGDTQYF. The CDR3 bases are TGTGCCAGCAGCTTATTGTTAAATGGAGATACGCAGTATTTT.

This clonotype was found a few times. A junction end diverges from the germline sequence, so it may reflect a read error. V usage is TRBV20-1 and J usage is TRBJ2-3; a possible D gene is TRBD2 (5 bases). The germline V gene has CDR1 DFQATT and CDR2 SNEGSKA (reference sequence). The CDR3 totals 13 residues. The DNA for the CDR3 is TGCAGTGCCCACGAGCGGTTCACAGATGCGCAGTATTTT. This codes for CSAHERFTDAQYF.

Concerning this clonotype: One junction end does not reproduce the germline sequence, and a read error may be involved. The V and J genes are TRBV29-1 and TRBJ1-4, with TRBD1 matching 7 bases. This CDR3 has 13 amino acids. Looked up from germline, CDR1 is SQVTM and CDR2 is ANQGSEA. The CDR3 region has the DNA TGCAGCATCCGGGACAGCCTTAATGAAAAACGGTTTTTT. Translated: CSIRDSLNEKRFF.

As regards this clonotype: At one end, the junction sequence differs from germline, possibly due to a read error. This chain connects TRBV27 to TRBJ2-3; the D call may be TRBD1 or TRBD2 (6 bases each). CDR1 and CDR2 from the germline V gene are MNHEY and SMNVEV (reference sequence). This CDR3 region has 14 residues. DNA for the CDR3: TGTGCCTGCAGTTACAGGGCTAGCGCAGATACGCAGTATTTT. Translated, it gives CACSYRASADTQYF.

This chain links TRBV29-1 with TRBJ2-2; 8 bases are shared with TRBD2. Unmatched junction bases numbered 10, after V lost 5 bases and J lost 5 bases. The germline V gene has CDR1 SQVTM and CDR2 ANQGSEA. There are 15 residues in the CDR3. The DNA for the CDR3 is TGCAGCGTTCAACCAGCGGGAGCATGGACCGGGGAGCTGTTTTTT. Its protein is CSVQPAGAWTGELFF.

The chain employs TRBV20-1 and TRBJ2-3, with 9 bases aligning to TRBD2. The CDR3 length is 16 residues. The junction had 8 bases not matched to a gene; V was cut back by 0 bases and J by 4 bases. Per the germline V gene, CDR1 is DFQATT and CDR2 is SNEGSKA (reference sequence). The CDR3 protein is CSARDPSGGTADTQYF. In nucleotides, the CDR3 is TGCAGTGCTAGAGATCCCAGCGGGGGGACCGCAGATACGCAGTATTTT.

This clonotype was counted between two and nine times. This chain's CDR3 is CASSLNLSGGGYTF. The CDR3 region has the DNA TGTGCCAGCAGTTTAAATTTGTCAGGGGGCGGCTACACCTTC. This chain links TRBV12-3 or TRBV12-4 with TRBJ1-2; 8 bases agree with TRBD1. V dropped 2 bases and J dropped 8; count of bases not matched to a gene: 7. This CDR3 has 14 residues.